A selection of T cell receptor beta chains follows, all from one sample in a study of blood T cell repertoires in COVID-19. Profiled with immunoSEQ multiplex PCR; TCRdb holds only in-frame clones, not every one. This table has 90,000 or so clones, around 89% appearing once. Sequencing was carried out using peripheral blood. All receptors derive from a woman aged 80 or over with active or convalescent COVID-19. The CDR3 runs from the conserved cysteine through the conserved F or W. A D gene is named only where the DNA matches it firmly. A clone size is listed for some rows: how often the clone was seen (once, few, many), or a class if it is expanded.

v_call: TRBV7-2; j_call: TRBJ2-7; d_call: -; clone_size: -; cdr3_aa: CASSRNAGSSYEQYF; cdr3_nt: TGTGCCAGCAGCAGAAACGCGGGGAGCTCCTACGAGCAGTACTTC
v_call: TRBV7-9; j_call: TRBJ2-7; d_call: -; clone_size: -; cdr3_aa: CASSRTDYEQYF; cdr3_nt: TGTGCCAGCAGCAGGACAGACTACGAGCAGTACTTC
v_call: TRBV29-1; j_call: TRBJ2-1; d_call: TRBD2; clone_size: -; cdr3_aa: CSVDGRENEQFF; cdr3_nt: TGCAGCGTTGATGGGCGGGAGAACGAGCAGTTCTTC
v_call: TRBV6-5; j_call: TRBJ1-2; d_call: TRBD1; clone_size: few; cdr3_aa: CASIPGTGTEGYTF; cdr3_nt: TGTGCCAGCATCCCTGGGACAGGGACGGAAGGCTACACCTTC
v_call: TRBV19; j_call: TRBJ2-1; d_call: TRBD2; clone_size: -; cdr3_aa: CASSIELALAGGVNEQFF; cdr3_nt: TGTGCCAGTAGTATAGAATTGGCGCTAGCGGGAGGTGTGAATGAGCAGTTCTTC
v_call: TRBV7-3; j_call: TRBJ2-7; d_call: TRBD2; clone_size: once; cdr3_aa: CASSLTASGRNEQYF; cdr3_nt: TGTGCCAGCAGCTTAACGGCTAGCGGGAGGAACGAGCAGTACTTC
v_call: TRBV15; j_call: TRBJ1-1; d_call: TRBD1; clone_size: -; cdr3_aa: CATSRQGAAEAFF; cdr3_nt: TGTGCCACCAGCAGACAGGGGGCCGCTGAAGCTTTCTTT
v_call: TRBV7-7; j_call: TRBJ2-1; d_call: -; clone_size: once; cdr3_aa: CASSLGRASETNYNEQFF; cdr3_nt: TGTGCTAGCAGCTTAGGACGGGCTAGCGAGACAAACTACAATGAGCAGTTCTTC
v_call: TRBV7-8; j_call: TRBJ1-5; d_call: TRBD1; clone_size: -; cdr3_aa: CASSLETGNAGNQPQHF; cdr3_nt: TGTGCCAGCAGCTTGGAGACAGGGAACGCAGGCAATCAGCCCCAGCATTTT
v_call: TRBV5-1; j_call: TRBJ1-1; d_call: -; clone_size: -; cdr3_aa: CASSLRPQGSNTEAFF; cdr3_nt: TGCGCCAGCAGCCTCCGGCCACAGGGTAGTAACACTGAAGCTTTCTTT
v_call: TRBV9; j_call: TRBJ2-1; d_call: TRBD2; clone_size: -; cdr3_aa: CASSVVLARFNEQFF; cdr3_nt: TGTGCCAGCAGCGTAGTACTAGCGCGATTCAATGAGCAGTTCTTC
v_call: TRBV7-8; j_call: TRBJ1-5; d_call: TRBD1; clone_size: once; cdr3_aa: CASSRQGGIVINQPQHF; cdr3_nt: TGTGCCAGCAGCCGACAGGGAGGGATAGTAATCAATCAGCCCCAGCATTTT
v_call: TRBV5-6; j_call: TRBJ1-2; d_call: -; clone_size: -; cdr3_aa: CASSPGSLRRLDGYTF; cdr3_nt: TGTGCCAGCAGCCCGGGGTCGCTGCGGCGGCTAGATGGCTACACCTTC
v_call: TRBV28; j_call: TRBJ1-5; d_call: -; clone_size: -; cdr3_aa: CASSLPNQPQHF; cdr3_nt: TGTGCCAGCAGTCTCCCTAATCAGCCCCAGCATTTT
v_call: TRBV13; j_call: TRBJ1-5; d_call: -; clone_size: -; cdr3_aa: CASSLGQGNQPQHF; cdr3_nt: TGTGCCAGCAGCTTAGGGCAGGGTAATCAGCCCCAGCATTTT
v_call: TRBV11-3; j_call: TRBJ1-4; d_call: TRBD1; clone_size: -; cdr3_aa: CASSLDKDRAGEKLFF; cdr3_nt: TGTGCCAGCAGCTTAGACAAGGACAGGGCGGGGGAAAAACTGTTTTTT
v_call: TRBV5-1; j_call: TRBJ2-3; d_call: TRBD2; clone_size: once; cdr3_aa: CASKEAGGFPDTQYF; cdr3_nt: TGCGCCAGCAAGGAAGCGGGAGGGTTCCCAGATACGCAGTATTTT
v_call: TRBV28; j_call: TRBJ1-2; d_call: -; clone_size: once; cdr3_aa: CASSFTGFNYGYTF; cdr3_nt: TGTGCCAGCAGTTTCACGGGATTTAACTATGGCTACACCTTC
v_call: TRBV6-2/TRBV6-3; j_call: TRBJ2-7; d_call: -; clone_size: -; cdr3_aa: CASSTDYGGSYEQYF; cdr3_nt: TGTGCCAGCAGTACCGACTATGGCGGATCCTACGAGCAGTACTTC
v_call: TRBV4-1; j_call: TRBJ2-3; d_call: TRBD2; clone_size: -; cdr3_aa: CASSQDGTSGRTDTQYF; cdr3_nt: TGCGCCAGCAGCCAAGATGGGACTAGCGGGAGAACAGATACGCAGTATTTT
v_call: TRBV3-1/TRBV3-2; j_call: TRBJ2-5; d_call: -; clone_size: -; cdr3_aa: CAVGGRVQETQYF; cdr3_nt: TGTGCCGTGGGCGGGCGGGTTCAAGAGACCCAGTACTTC
v_call: TRBV6-5; j_call: TRBJ1-2; d_call: TRBD1; clone_size: -; cdr3_aa: CAATDRVGYGYTF; cdr3_nt: TGTGCCGCCACGGACAGGGTGGGGTATGGCTACACCTTC
v_call: TRBV2; j_call: TRBJ2-1; d_call: TRBD2; clone_size: -; cdr3_aa: CASSISPGLAGTGEQFF; cdr3_nt: TGTGCCAGCAGTATCTCCCCGGGACTAGCGGGCACGGGTGAGCAGTTCTTC
v_call: TRBV24-1; j_call: TRBJ2-1; d_call: -; clone_size: -; cdr3_aa: CATSEGLKGLGEQFF; cdr3_nt: TGTGCCACCAGTGAGGGGCTAAAGGGTTTGGGTGAGCAGTTCTTC
v_call: TRBV28; j_call: TRBJ2-2; d_call: -; clone_size: -; cdr3_aa: CASSPPQAHTGELFF; cdr3_nt: TGTGCCAGCAGCCCCCCCCAGGCGCACACCGGGGAGCTGTTTTTT
v_call: TRBV24-1; j_call: TRBJ1-5; d_call: -; clone_size: -; cdr3_aa: CATSGNLNQPQHF; cdr3_nt: TGTGCCACCTCCGGGAACCTCAATCAGCCCCAGCATTTT
v_call: TRBV10-1; j_call: TRBJ2-1; d_call: TRBD2; clone_size: -; cdr3_aa: CASSVGGDNEQFF; cdr3_nt: TGCGCCAGCAGTGTCGGGGGGGACAATGAGCAGTTCTTC
v_call: TRBV6-5; j_call: TRBJ1-2; d_call: TRBD1; clone_size: -; cdr3_aa: CASSLEGQGFSGYTF; cdr3_nt: TGTGCCAGCAGTCTAGAGGGACAGGGGTTTAGTGGCTACACCTTC
v_call: TRBV15; j_call: TRBJ1-3; d_call: TRBD1; clone_size: -; cdr3_aa: CATSNTPSTGAGNTIYF; cdr3_nt: TGTGCCACCAGCAATACCCCCAGCACAGGGGCTGGAAACACCATATATTTT
v_call: TRBV13; j_call: TRBJ2-1; d_call: TRBD2; clone_size: -; cdr3_aa: CASSFFSSGRNDNEQFF; cdr3_nt: TGTGCCAGCAGCTTCTTTTCGAGCGGGAGGAACGACAATGAGCAGTTCTTC
v_call: TRBV9; j_call: TRBJ1-3; d_call: -; clone_size: -; cdr3_aa: CASSPRDSGNTIYF; cdr3_nt: TGTGCCAGCAGCCCTCGGGACTCTGGAAACACCATATATTTT
v_call: TRBV15; j_call: TRBJ2-2; d_call: -; clone_size: -; cdr3_aa: CATSRDLANTGELFF; cdr3_nt: TGTGCCACCAGCAGAGATCTCGCGAACACCGGGGAGCTGTTTTTT
v_call: TRBV19; j_call: TRBJ1-1; d_call: -; clone_size: -; cdr3_aa: CASTQRDTEAFF; cdr3_nt: TGTGCCAGTACCCAGCGGGACACTGAAGCTTTCTTT
v_call: TRBV18; j_call: TRBJ2-2; d_call: -; clone_size: -; cdr3_aa: CASSPLIPTNTGELFF; cdr3_nt: TGTGCCAGCTCACCACTCATTCCGACTAACACCGGGGAGCTGTTTTTT
v_call: TRBV7-6; j_call: TRBJ2-2; d_call: TRBD2; clone_size: -; cdr3_aa: CASSLDSGSKGAGELFF; cdr3_nt: TGTGCCAGCAGCTTAGACAGCGGGAGTAAGGGGGCCGGGGAGCTGTTTTTT
v_call: TRBV7-3; j_call: TRBJ1-1; d_call: -; clone_size: -; cdr3_aa: CASSLRGRNTEAFF; cdr3_nt: TGTGCCAGCAGCTTAAGAGGGCGGAACACTGAAGCTTTCTTT
v_call: TRBV7-2; j_call: TRBJ1-1; d_call: -; clone_size: -; cdr3_aa: CASSQSRGLSAFF; cdr3_nt: TGTGCCAGCAGCCAATCTAGGGGGTTGTCGGCTTTCTTT
v_call: TRBV28; j_call: TRBJ2-7; d_call: TRBD2; clone_size: -; cdr3_aa: CASTPPGGAYEQYF; cdr3_nt: TGTGCCAGCACGCCCCCGGGGGGTGCGTACGAGCAGTACTTC
v_call: TRBV10-3; j_call: TRBJ2-7; d_call: -; clone_size: -; cdr3_aa: CAIMSSGAHYEQYF; cdr3_nt: TGTGCCATCATGTCATCAGGGGCCCACTACGAGCAGTACTTC
v_call: TRBV27; j_call: TRBJ2-2; d_call: -; clone_size: -; cdr3_aa: CASSFRVTGELFF; cdr3_nt: TGTGCCAGCAGTTTCCGGGTCACCGGGGAGCTGTTTTTT
v_call: TRBV28; j_call: TRBJ2-3; d_call: TRBD1; clone_size: -; cdr3_aa: CASSLPGTATDTQYF; cdr3_nt: TGTGCCAGCAGTTTACCCGGGACAGCCACAGATACGCAGTATTTT
v_call: TRBV7-6; j_call: TRBJ2-7; d_call: TRBD1; clone_size: -; cdr3_aa: CASSLDRDRGGSYEQYF; cdr3_nt: TGTGCCAGCAGCTTAGATCGCGACAGGGGGGGGTCCTACGAGCAGTACTTC
v_call: TRBV9; j_call: TRBJ1-3; d_call: -; clone_size: -; cdr3_aa: CASSVGGEGGNTIYF; cdr3_nt: TGTGCCAGCAGCGTAGGGGGGGAAGGAGGAAACACCATATATTTT
v_call: TRBV9; j_call: TRBJ1-1; d_call: TRBD1; clone_size: -; cdr3_aa: CASSPGTDMNTEAFF; cdr3_nt: TGTGCCAGCAGCCCTGGGACAGACATGAACACTGAAGCTTTCTTT
v_call: TRBV6-2/TRBV6-3; j_call: TRBJ1-5; d_call: TRBD1; clone_size: -; cdr3_aa: CASSYVTGATSVDQPQHF; cdr3_nt: TGTGCCAGCAGTTATGTGACAGGGGCGACTTCGGTGGATCAGCCCCAGCATTTT
v_call: TRBV5-1; j_call: TRBJ2-1; d_call: TRBD2; clone_size: -; cdr3_aa: CASSPGLAHEQFF; cdr3_nt: TGCGCCAGCAGCCCAGGACTAGCCCATGAGCAGTTCTTC